This T cell receptor (beta chain) was retrieved from a study of T cell changes during pregnancy in multiple sclerosis. This clone was detected only once. Sequenced by immunoSEQ multiplex PCR; TCRdb stores in-frame clones only, minus some. This table holds about 79,000 clones, 80% to 95% found once. CDR1 and CDR2 from the germline V gene are SGHDN and FVKESK. Deletions cut 4 bases from V and 5 bases from J, with 15 bases between. The CDR3 is made up of 15 amino acids. This sample comprised CD4+ T cells from peripheral blood mononuclear cells, obtained in the second trimester of pregnancy. This TCR derives from a female donor with multiple sclerosis, enrolled in a pregnancy study. The chain couples TRBV14 to TRBJ1-5; D unresolved. The CDR3 DNA is TGTGCCAGCAGCCCTGTTCTGCGGCGAGATCAGCCCCAGCATTTT. As protein: CASSPVLRRDQPQHF.